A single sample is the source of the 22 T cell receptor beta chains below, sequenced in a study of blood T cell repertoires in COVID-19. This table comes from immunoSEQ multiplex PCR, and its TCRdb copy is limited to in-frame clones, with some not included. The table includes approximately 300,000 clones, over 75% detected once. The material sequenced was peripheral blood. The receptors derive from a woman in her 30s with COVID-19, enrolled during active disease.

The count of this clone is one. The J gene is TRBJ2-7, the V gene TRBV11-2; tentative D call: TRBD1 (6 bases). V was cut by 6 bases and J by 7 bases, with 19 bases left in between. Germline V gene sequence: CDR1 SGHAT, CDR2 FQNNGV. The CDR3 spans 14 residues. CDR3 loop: CASSHSNRDGEQYF. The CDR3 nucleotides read TGTGCCAGCAGTCACTCCAACAGGGACGGGGAGCAGTACTTC.

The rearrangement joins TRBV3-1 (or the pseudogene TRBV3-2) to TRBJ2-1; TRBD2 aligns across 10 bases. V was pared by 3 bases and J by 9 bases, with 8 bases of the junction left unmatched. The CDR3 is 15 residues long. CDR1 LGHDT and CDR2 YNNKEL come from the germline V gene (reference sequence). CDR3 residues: CASSHSASGSTEQFF. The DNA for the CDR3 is TGTGCCAGCAGCCACTCGGCTAGCGGGAGTACTGAGCAGTTCTTC.

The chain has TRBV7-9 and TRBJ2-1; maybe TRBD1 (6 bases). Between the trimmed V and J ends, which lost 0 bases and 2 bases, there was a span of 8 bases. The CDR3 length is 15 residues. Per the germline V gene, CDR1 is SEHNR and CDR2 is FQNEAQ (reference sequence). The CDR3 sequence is CASSLAGATYNEQFF. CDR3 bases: TGTGCCAGCAGCTTAGCGGGGGCTACCTACAATGAGCAGTTCTTC.

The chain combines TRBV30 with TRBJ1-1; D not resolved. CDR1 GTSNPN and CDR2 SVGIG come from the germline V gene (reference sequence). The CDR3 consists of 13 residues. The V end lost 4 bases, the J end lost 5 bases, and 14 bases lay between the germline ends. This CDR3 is CAWKYKADTEAFF. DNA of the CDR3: TGTGCCTGGAAGTACAAGGCGGATACTGAAGCTTTCTTT. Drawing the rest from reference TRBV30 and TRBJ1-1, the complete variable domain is SQTIHQWPATLVQPVGSPLSLECTVEGTSNPNLYWYRQAAGRGLQLLFYSVGIGQISSEVPQNLSASRPQDRQFILSSKKLLLSDSGFYLCAWKYKADTEAFFGQGTRLTVV.

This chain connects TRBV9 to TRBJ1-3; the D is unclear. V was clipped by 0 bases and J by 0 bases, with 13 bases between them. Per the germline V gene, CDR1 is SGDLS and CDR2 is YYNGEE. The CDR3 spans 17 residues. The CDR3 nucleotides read TGTGCCAGCAGCGTAGTAGACACAGCCCCCTCTGGAAACACCATATATTTT. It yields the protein CASSVVDTAPSGNTIYF.

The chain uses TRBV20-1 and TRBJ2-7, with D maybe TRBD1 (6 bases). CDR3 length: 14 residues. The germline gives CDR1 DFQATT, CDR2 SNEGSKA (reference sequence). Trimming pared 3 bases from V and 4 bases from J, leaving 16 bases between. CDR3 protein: CSASAGASLYEQYF. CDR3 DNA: TGCAGTGCTAGTGCAGGGGCTAGTTTGTACGAGCAGTACTTC.

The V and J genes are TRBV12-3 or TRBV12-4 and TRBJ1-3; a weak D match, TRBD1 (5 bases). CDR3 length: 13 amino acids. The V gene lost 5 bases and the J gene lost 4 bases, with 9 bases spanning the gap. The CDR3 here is CASSPGLGNTIYF. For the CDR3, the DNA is TGTGCCAGCAGTCCAGGGTTAGGAAACACCATATATTTT.

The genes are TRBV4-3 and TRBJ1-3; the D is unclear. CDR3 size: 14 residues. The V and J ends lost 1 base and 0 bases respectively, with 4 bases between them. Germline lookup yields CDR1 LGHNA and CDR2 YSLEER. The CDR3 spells CASSQANSGNTIYF. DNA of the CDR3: TGCGCCAGCAGCCAAGCAAACTCTGGAAACACCATATATTTT.

The CDR3 DNA reads TGCGCCAGCAGCTTGGACGGGGTTAATGAAAAACTGTTTTTT. This gives the protein CASSLDGVNEKLFF. The chain couples TRBV5-1 to TRBJ1-4; the D is unclear. V shed 0 bases and J shed 4 bases, with 7 bases lying between them. Germline-derived CDR1 and CDR2 are SGHRS and YFSETQ. The CDR3 totals 14 residues.

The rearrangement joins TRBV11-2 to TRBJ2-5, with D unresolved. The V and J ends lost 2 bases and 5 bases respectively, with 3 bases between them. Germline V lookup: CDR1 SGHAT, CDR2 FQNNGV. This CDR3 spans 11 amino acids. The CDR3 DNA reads TGTGCCAGCAGCTTACAGGAGACCCAGTACTTC. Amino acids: CASSLQETQYF.

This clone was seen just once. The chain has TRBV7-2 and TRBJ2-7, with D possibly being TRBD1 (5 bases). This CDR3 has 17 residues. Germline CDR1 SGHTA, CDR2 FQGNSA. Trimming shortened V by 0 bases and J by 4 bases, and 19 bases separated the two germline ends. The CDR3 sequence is CASSLATGAGSGYEQYF. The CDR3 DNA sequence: TGTGCCAGCAGCTTAGCGACTGGGGCAGGGTCTGGGTACGAGCAGTACTTC.

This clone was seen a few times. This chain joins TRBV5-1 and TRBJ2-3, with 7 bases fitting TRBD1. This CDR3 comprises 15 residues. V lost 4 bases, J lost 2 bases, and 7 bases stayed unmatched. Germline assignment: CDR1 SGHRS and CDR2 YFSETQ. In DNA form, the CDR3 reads TGCGCCAGCAGCGTCCGGGACAGCTCCACAGATACGCAGTATTTT. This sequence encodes CASSVRDSSTDTQYF.

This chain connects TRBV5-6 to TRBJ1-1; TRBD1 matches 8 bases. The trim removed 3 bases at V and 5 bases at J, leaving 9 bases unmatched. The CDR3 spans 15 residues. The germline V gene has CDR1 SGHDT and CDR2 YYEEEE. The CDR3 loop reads CASSSGNRGRTEAFF. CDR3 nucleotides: TGTGCCAGCAGCTCCGGTAACAGGGGGAGGACTGAAGCTTTCTTT.

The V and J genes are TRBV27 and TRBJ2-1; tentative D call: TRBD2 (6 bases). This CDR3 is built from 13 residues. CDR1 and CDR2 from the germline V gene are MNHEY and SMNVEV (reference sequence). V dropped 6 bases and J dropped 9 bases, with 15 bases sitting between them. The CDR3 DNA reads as TGTGCCAGCAGGGCGGGAATCTATACTGAGCAGTTCTTC. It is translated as CASRAGIYTEQFF.

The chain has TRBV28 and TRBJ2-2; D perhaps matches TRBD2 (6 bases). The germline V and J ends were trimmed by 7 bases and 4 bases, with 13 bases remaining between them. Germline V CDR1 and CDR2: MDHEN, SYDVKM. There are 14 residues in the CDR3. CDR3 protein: CASIGGEATGELFF. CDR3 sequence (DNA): TGTGCCAGCATCGGAGGGGAGGCCACCGGGGAGCTGTTTTTT.

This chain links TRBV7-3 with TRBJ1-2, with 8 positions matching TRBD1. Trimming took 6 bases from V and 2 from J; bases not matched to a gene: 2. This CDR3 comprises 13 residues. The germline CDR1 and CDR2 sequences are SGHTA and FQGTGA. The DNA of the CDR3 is TGTGCCAGCAGTCGGGACAGGAACTATGGCTACACCTTC. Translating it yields CASSRDRNYGYTF.

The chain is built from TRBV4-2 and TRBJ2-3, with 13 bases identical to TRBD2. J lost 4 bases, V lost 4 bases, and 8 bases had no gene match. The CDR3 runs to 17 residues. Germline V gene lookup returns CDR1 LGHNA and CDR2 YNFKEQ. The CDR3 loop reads CASSLKGLAGDSDTQYF. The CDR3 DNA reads TGTGCCAGCAGCCTTAAAGGACTAGCGGGAGATTCAGATACGCAGTATTTT.

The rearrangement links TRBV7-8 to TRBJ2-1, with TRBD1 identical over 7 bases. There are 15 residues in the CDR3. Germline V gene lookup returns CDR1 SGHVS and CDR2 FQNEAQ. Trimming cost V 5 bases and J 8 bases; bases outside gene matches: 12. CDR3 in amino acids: CASSLTGALRHEQFF. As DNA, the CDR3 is TGTGCCAGCAGCCTCACAGGGGCCCTAAGACATGAGCAGTTCTTC.

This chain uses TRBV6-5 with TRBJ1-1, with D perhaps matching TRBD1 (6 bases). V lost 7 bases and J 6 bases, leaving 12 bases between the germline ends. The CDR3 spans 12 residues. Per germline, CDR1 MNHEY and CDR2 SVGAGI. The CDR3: CASISWTAEAFF. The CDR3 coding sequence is TGTGCCAGCATCTCCTGGACAGCTGAAGCTTTCTTT.

The CDR3 here is CASSQGSLAVTDTQYF. In nucleotides, the CDR3 is TGTGCCAGCAGCCAAGGGAGTCTAGCGGTCACAGATACGCAGTATTTT. The chain is built from TRBV3-1 (or the pseudogene TRBV3-2) and TRBJ2-3; 7 bases map to TRBD2. The V gene end was trimmed by 1 base and the J gene end by 2 bases; junction bases not matched to a gene: 6. CDR1 and CDR2 (germline): LGHDT, YNNKEL (reference sequence). CDR3 length: 16 amino acids.

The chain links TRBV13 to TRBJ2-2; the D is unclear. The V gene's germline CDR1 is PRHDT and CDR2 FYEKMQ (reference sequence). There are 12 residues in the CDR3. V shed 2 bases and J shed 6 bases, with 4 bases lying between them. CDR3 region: CASSLSSGELFF. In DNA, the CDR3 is TGTGCCAGCAGCTTATCGTCCGGGGAGCTGTTTTTT.

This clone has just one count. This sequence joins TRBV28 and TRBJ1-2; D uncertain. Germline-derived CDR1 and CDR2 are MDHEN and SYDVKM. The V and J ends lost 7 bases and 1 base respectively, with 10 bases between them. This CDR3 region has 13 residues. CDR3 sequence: CASNQNFNYGYTF. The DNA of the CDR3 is TGTGCCAGCAATCAGAATTTTAACTATGGCTACACCTTC.